A single T cell receptor beta chain is shown here with its context. The target antigen is unknown. V was clipped by 4 bases and J by 1 base, with 8 bases between them. In germline, CDR1 is SEHNR, CDR2 FQNEAQ (reference sequence). This CDR3 comprises 13 residues. PCR was performed using 60 Vbeta and 13 Jbeta primers. Clones were read by immunoSEQ multiplex PCR, and TCRdb kept only the in-frame ones, dropping some. This sample has over 80,000 clones, with over 55% found just once. The sample is drawn from a study of cytomegalovirus exposure and HLA in healthy donors. Overall study results and limits: It was taken for granted in presence/absence analyses that sequencing depth across donors was roughly uniform. Overall, 164 TCR beta chains were annotated as cytomegalovirus-associated. Common viral pathogens were later found to be apparently linked to several of the most significant clusters.

V usage is TRBV7-9 and J usage is TRBJ2-7; D gene ambiguous. This receptor was identified in a boy between 10 and 17 years old in good health and CMV-seropositive. The sequenced sample was PBMCs. The CDR3 protein is CASSSTVSYEQYF. The CDR3 DNA reads as TGTGCCAGCAGCTCCACAGTATCCTACGAGCAGTACTTC.